Below are 6 T cell receptor beta chains sequenced from a single sample in a study of PD-L1 blockade in urothelial cancer. The time point: pretreatment peripheral blood. Sequencing used immunoSEQ multiplex PCR; TCRdb keeps in-frame clones, though not all of them. This sample has 95,000 to 100,000 clones; around 90% occur once, and the top ten carry approximately 2%. Sequences were derived from PBMCs, sampled around atezolizumab (anti-PD-L1) treatment. Source of these receptors: a man aged 55 to 70 with urothelial cancer.

The chain employs TRBV5-5 and TRBJ1-1; possible D gene TRBD1, 5 bases. The CDR3 is 13 amino acids. V lost 0 bases and J 3 bases, leaving 6 bases between the germline ends. Germline loops: CDR1 SGHKS, CDR2 YYEKEE (reference sequence). CDR3 DNA: TGTGCCAGCAGCTTGGCCAGGGACACTGAAGCTTTCTTT. Translating gives CASSLARDTEAFF.

This clone occurred a few times. The chain links TRBV27 to TRBJ1-1; TRBD1 agrees at 8 bases. Germline loops: CDR1 MNHEY, CDR2 SMNVEV (reference sequence). The V and J ends lost 5 bases and 4 bases, in that order; junction bases with no gene match: 12. The CDR3 runs 16 residues. The CDR3 here is CASSRHAGGSLTEAFF. CDR3 coding DNA: TGTGCCAGCAGTCGTCACGCAGGGGGCTCACTCACTGAAGCTTTCTTT.

The table lists this clone with a count of one. This CDR3 reads CASSSGTHSTDTQYF. Here the CDR3 DNA reads TGTGCCAGCAGCTCCGGGACTCATAGCACAGATACGCAGTATTTT. This chain connects TRBV7-9 to TRBJ2-3, with a possible D match to TRBD2 (6 bases). Germline assignment: CDR1 SEHNR and CDR2 FQNEAQ (reference sequence). This CDR3 spans 15 amino acids. V gave up 4 bases and J gave up 0 bases, with 11 bases separating them.

This clone was recorded only once. The rearrangement joins TRBV5-6 to TRBJ2-1, with D tentatively TRBD1 (5 bases). CDR1 is SGHDT and CDR2 is YYEEEE in the germline V gene. V was cut by 0 bases and J by 7 bases, with 8 bases left in between. The CDR3 sequence is 13 residues long. The chain's CDR3 is CASSLGRDNEQFF. The CDR3 coding sequence is TGTGCCAGCAGCTTGGGCAGGGATAATGAGCAGTTCTTC.

This chain connects TRBV9 to TRBJ2-1; 8 bases align to TRBD2. V was clipped by 2 bases and J by 9 bases; unmatched bases: 10. This CDR3 region has 15 residues. Germline values: CDR1 SGDLS, CDR2 YYNGEE. The CDR3 nucleotides are TGTGCCAGCAGCGTGACGGGACTAGAGGATAGTGAGCAGTTCTTC. This codes for CASSVTGLEDSEQFF.

The genes are TRBV7-2 and TRBJ2-1; 7 bases align to TRBD1. This CDR3 is 16 amino acids long. CDR1 SGHTA and CDR2 FQGNSA come from the germline V gene. V lost 5 bases, J lost 0 bases, and 7 bases stayed unmatched. CDR3 bases: TGTGCCAGCAGCCTCCGGACAGGACTCTCCTACAATGAGCAGTTCTTC. This translates into CASSLRTGLSYNEQFF.